One sample yielded the 30 T cell receptor beta chains listed below, sequenced in a study of blood T cell repertoires in COVID-19. Sequencing used immunoSEQ multiplex PCR; TCRdb keeps in-frame clones, though not all of them. The data contain 280,000 or so clones, around 88% of them singletons. The specimen sequenced was PBMCs or T cells enriched from blood (not recorded which). The receptors here all came from a woman between 40 and 55 years old who had recovered from COVID-19.

The J gene is TRBJ2-7, the V gene TRBV6-5, with TRBD2 matching over 12 bases. Germline values: CDR1 MNHEY, CDR2 SVGAGI. The CDR3 is 15 residues long. The trim removed 6 bases at V and 5 bases at J, leaving 8 bases unmatched. CDR3 sequence: CASSLRLAGVHEQYF. The DNA of the CDR3 is TGTGCCAGCAGCCTACGACTAGCGGGAGTCCACGAGCAGTACTTC.

The CDR3 here is CASSLTQNTEAFF. DNA of the CDR3: TGTGCCAGCAGTTTGACACAGAACACTGAAGCTTTCTTT. The chain carries TRBV6-2 or TRBV6-3 and TRBJ1-1, with D uncertain. The CDR3 is 13 residues long. Per germline, CDR1 MNHEY and CDR2 SVGEGT. Deletions cut 4 bases from V and 1 base from J, with 7 bases between.

This clone was seen only once. The chain couples TRBV7-9 to TRBJ2-5, with 8 nucleotides matching TRBD1. The germline V gene has CDR1 SEHNR and CDR2 FQNEAQ (reference sequence). V lost 1 base, J lost 1 base, and 8 bases stayed unmatched. The CDR3 sequence is 17 residues long. The CDR3 here is CASSLVRGQAGQETQYF. For the CDR3, the DNA is TGTGCCAGCAGCTTAGTCAGGGGGCAAGCGGGCCAAGAGACCCAGTACTTC. Combining the CDR3 with reference TRBV7-9 and TRBJ2-5 gives the whole variable domain DTGVSQNPRHKITKRGQNVTFRCDPISEHNRLYWYRQTLGQGPEFLTYFQNEAQLEKSRLLSDRFSAERPKGSFSTLEIQRTEQGDSAMYLCASSLVRGQAGQETQYFGPGTRLLVL.

V gene TRBV5-1 combines with J gene TRBJ2-7; no clear D gene. The length of the CDR3 is 13 residues. The V end was cut by 6 bases, the J end by 0 bases, with 10 bases between. Germline loops: CDR1 SGHRS, CDR2 YFSETQ. Here the CDR3 reads CASNHFGSYEQYF. DNA of the CDR3: TGCGCCAGCAACCACTTCGGCTCCTACGAGCAGTACTTC.

The chain couples TRBV27 to TRBJ2-1, with 9 bases matching TRBD1. Germline V gives CDR1 MNHEY, CDR2 SMNVEV (reference sequence). CDR3 length: 15 amino acids. Losses at the gene ends were 3 bases for V and 1 base for J; bases not matched to a gene: 1. In nucleotides, the CDR3 is TGTGCCAGCAGTTTGGGGACAGGGTCCTACAATGAGCAGTTCTTC. Translation gives CASSLGTGSYNEQFF.

V gene TRBV9 combines with J gene TRBJ2-1; 7 nucleotides align to TRBD2. Germline CDR1 reads SGDLS; CDR2 reads YYNGEE. V lost 2 bases and J lost 4; bases outside the gene matches: 3. This CDR3 contains 14 residues. For the CDR3, the DNA is TGTGCCAGCAGCGTCGGGACTACATACAATGAGCAGTTCTTC. Translating it yields CASSVGTTYNEQFF.

Remarks on this clone: This could be a read error, since a much larger clone is one nucleotide away. Other DNA sequences from this sample encode an identical CDR3 as well. The rearrangement joins TRBV7-3 to TRBJ2-5; a weak D match, TRBD1 (6 bases). The V end lost 2 bases, the J end lost 4 bases, and 8 bases lay between the germline ends. The CDR3 contains 13 residues. CDR1 is SGHTA and CDR2 is FQGTGA in the germline V gene. CDR3 residues: CASSLVQGETQYF. In nucleotides, the CDR3 is TGTGCCAGCAGCTTAGTACAGGGAGAGACCCAGTACTTC.

The V and J genes are TRBV10-3 and TRBJ1-1; D gene ambiguous. This CDR3 has 13 amino acids. Per the germline V gene, CDR1 is ENHRY and CDR2 is SYGVKD. The CDR3 region has the DNA TGTGTCACCGCGCGCGAGCAGAACACTGAAGCTTTCTTT. Translating gives CVTAREQNTEAFF.

V is TRBV30 and J is TRBJ2-1; 8 nucleotides agree with TRBD1. The CDR3 has 14 residues. Unmatched junction bases numbered 6, after V lost 4 bases and J lost 4 bases. Germline loops: CDR1 GTSNPN, CDR2 SVGIG (reference sequence). As DNA, the CDR3 is TGTGCCTGGAACTGGAACAGGGGGTACAATGAGCAGTTCTTC. Translation: CAWNWNRGYNEQFF.

V usage is TRBV7-2 and J usage is TRBJ2-5; 8 positions match TRBD1. Germline V gene lookup returns CDR1 SGHTA and CDR2 FQGNSA. The V and J ends lost 1 base and 4 bases, in that order; junction bases with no gene match: 5. The CDR3 spans 15 residues. CDR3 protein: CASSLGQGTRETQYF. Here the CDR3 DNA reads TGTGCCAGCAGCTTAGGACAGGGGACCCGAGAGACCCAGTACTTC.

The rearrangement joins TRBV7-2 to TRBJ2-3; D may be TRBD1 (5 bases). The V and J ends lost 5 bases and 4 bases respectively, with 7 bases between them. This CDR3 comprises 12 residues. From germline, CDR1 is SGHTA and CDR2 FQGNSA. The CDR3 loop is CASSQGADTQYF. In DNA, the CDR3 is TGTGCCAGCAGCCAAGGGGCAGATACGCAGTATTTT.

The chain couples TRBV28 to TRBJ1-2; 8 bases align to TRBD1. The CDR3 runs 16 residues. Germline V lookup: CDR1 MDHEN, CDR2 SYDVKM. Losses at the gene ends were 5 bases for V and 8 bases for J; bases not matched to a gene: 16. The CDR3 DNA sequence: TGTGCCAGCAGTCTCCCTGGGACGGACAGGGCGGAGGGCTACACCTTC. It codes for CASSLPGTDRAEGYTF.

This clone has more than one count but fewer than ten. The V call is TRBV5-1, the J call TRBJ2-7; weak D call: TRBD1 (6 bases). Germline lookup yields CDR1 SGHRS and CDR2 YFSETQ. The CDR3 runs to 16 residues. V gave up 4 bases and J gave up 1 base, with 18 bases separating them. The DNA for the CDR3 is TGCGCCAGCAGCCGTGGGCACCGGGACACTTCCTACGAGCAGTACTTC. It specifies CASSRGHRDTSYEQYF.

The V call is TRBV4-2, the J call TRBJ1-5; 10 bases line up with TRBD1. The V segment lost 0 bases and the J segment 3 bases; nucleotides outside the gene matches: 2. The CDR3 has 16 amino acids. The germline V gene encodes CDR1 LGHNA and CDR2 YNFKEQ. The CDR3: CASSQEGQGYNQPQHF. The CDR3 DNA follows: TGTGCCAGCAGCCAAGAGGGACAGGGGTACAATCAGCCCCAGCATTTT.

CDR3 protein: CASSLDRKRFYEQYF. In DNA form, the CDR3 reads TGTGCCAGCAGCTTAGATCGGAAGAGGTTCTACGAGCAGTACTTC. The V and J genes are TRBV11-2 and TRBJ2-7, with D unclear. The CDR3 spans 15 residues. Trimming removed 0 bases at V and 3 bases at J, with 12 bases between. CDR1 is SGHAT and CDR2 is FQNNGV in the germline V gene.

This sequence joins TRBV7-9 and TRBJ1-1; 9 bases line up with TRBD1. J was trimmed by 1 base and V by 4 bases; bases with no gene match: 4. There are 15 residues in the CDR3. Per the germline V gene, CDR1 is SEHNR and CDR2 is FQNEAQ (reference sequence). The CDR3 DNA reads TGTGCCAGCAGCTCACGGACAGGGGAGAACACTGAAGCTTTCTTT. Translating gives CASSSRTGENTEAFF.

The CDR3 sequence is CSAIESGRALDGEQFF. The CDR3 nucleotides read TGCAGTGCTATTGAGAGCGGGAGGGCCTTGGATGGTGAGCAGTTCTTC. This sequence joins TRBV20-1 and TRBJ2-1, with 10 bases lining up with TRBD2. Looked up from germline, CDR1 is DFQATT and CDR2 is SNEGSKA (reference sequence). The V and J ends lost 4 bases and 9 bases, in that order; junction bases with no gene match: 15. The CDR3 is 16 amino acids.

This clone came up a few times. The rearrangement joins TRBV10-2 to TRBJ1-2; D may be TRBD1 (6 bases). CDR1 and CDR2 from the germline V gene are WSHSY and SAAADI. Trimming shortened V by 3 bases and J by 4 bases, and 15 bases separated the two germline ends. The CDR3 runs 15 residues. The CDR3 nucleotides read TGCGCCAGCAGTGACCCTTCGACAGGAGGCTATGGCTACACCTTC. Amino acid sequence: CASSDPSTGGYGYTF.

This chain connects TRBV28 to TRBJ1-4; D may be TRBD1 (5 bases). This CDR3 has 15 amino acids. V was pared by 5 bases and J by 2 bases, with 12 bases between. Germline V lookup: CDR1 MDHEN, CDR2 SYDVKM. The CDR3 region is CASSAWGGTNEKLFF. In DNA form, the CDR3 reads TGTGCCAGCAGTGCATGGGGGGGGACTAATGAAAAACTGTTTTTT.

The rearrangement uses TRBV7-9 and TRBJ2-1, with 11 bases matching TRBD2. The CDR3 spans 15 residues. CDR1 is SEHNR and CDR2 is FQNEAQ in the germline V gene (reference sequence). The trim removed 4 bases at V and 8 bases at J, leaving 7 bases unmatched. CDR3 region: CASSSLAGATDEQFF. In DNA, the CDR3 is TGTGCCAGCAGCTCACTAGCGGGAGCGACCGATGAGCAGTTCTTC.

The chain couples TRBV7-2 to TRBJ2-1; a possible D gene is TRBD1 (6 bases). The CDR3 consists of 17 residues. Germline CDR1 and CDR2: SGHTA and FQGNSA. Trimming took off 2 bases at V and 8 bases at J, with 22 bases between the two ends. This chain's CDR3 is CASSLSWGRGGADEQFF. CDR3 coding DNA: TGTGCCAGCAGCTTATCCTGGGGCAGGGGTGGCGCGGATGAGCAGTTCTTC.

V and J are TRBV5-1 and TRBJ1-4, with 8 bases matching TRBD1. V lost 1 base and J lost 8; bases outside the gene matches: 7. Germline V gene lookup returns CDR1 SGHRS and CDR2 YFSETQ. The CDR3 spans 15 residues. In DNA, the CDR3 is TGCGCCAGCAGCTTGTTTGGACAGGGTAGGGAAAAACTGTTTTTT. Translating gives CASSLFGQGREKLFF.

The chain employs TRBV6-2 or TRBV6-3 and TRBJ1-2; D not certain. The CDR3 extends over 11 amino acids. Germline V gene lookup returns CDR1 MNHEY and CDR2 SVGEGT. The V end was cut by 4 bases, the J end by 4 bases, with 4 bases between. Here the CDR3 reads CASSLAYGYTF. CDR3 coding DNA: TGTGCCAGCAGTTTGGCCTATGGCTACACCTTC.

The chain couples TRBV12-5 to TRBJ1-6; TRBD1 agrees at 7 bases. Germline V gene lookup returns CDR1 LGHNT and CDR2 FRNRAP. The CDR3 extends over 14 amino acids. V shed 7 bases, J shed 6 bases, and the junction held 6 bases outside the gene matches. The CDR3 DNA reads as TGTGCTAGTGCTGAAGGGGGCGCTAATTCACCCCTCCACTTT. Translation: CASAEGGANSPLHF.

The chain has TRBV3-1 (or the pseudogene TRBV3-2) and TRBJ2-1; D may be TRBD2 (5 bases). The ends were cut back, 1 base at V and 14 bases at J, with 12 bases in the middle. In germline, CDR1 is LGHDT, CDR2 YNNKEL (reference sequence). This CDR3 comprises 12 residues. The CDR3 nucleotides are TGTGCCAGCAGCCAAGTCCCTAGCCCCGAGTTCTTC. It encodes CASSQVPSPEFF.

This sequence joins TRBV2 and TRBJ2-7, with D possibly TRBD1 on 5 matching bases. V lost 1 base and J 4 bases, leaving 14 bases between the germline ends. The length of the CDR3 is 15 residues. The germline V gene encodes CDR1 SNHLY and CDR2 FYNNEI. CDR3 bases: TGTGCCAGCAGTGAAGATCGGCAGGGCTTATACGAGCAGTACTTC. It encodes CASSEDRQGLYEQYF.

This chain links TRBV30 with TRBJ2-2; 10 nucleotides line up with TRBD2. V gave up 3 bases and J gave up 4 bases; unmatched junction bases: 2. Germline lookup yields CDR1 GTSNPN and CDR2 SVGIG (reference sequence). The CDR3 length is 14 residues. CDR3 protein: CAWRVAGGTGELFF. In DNA, the CDR3 is TGTGCCTGGAGGGTAGCGGGAGGCACCGGGGAGCTGTTTTTT.

The chain carries TRBV7-2 and TRBJ1-2; the D is unclear. From germline, CDR1 is SGHTA and CDR2 FQGNSA. Trimming left V 2 bases short and J 0 bases short, with 7 bases between. The CDR3 spans 14 residues. The CDR3 sequence is CASSLSGSNYGYTF. In DNA form, the CDR3 reads TGTGCCAGCAGCTTAAGCGGGTCTAACTATGGCTACACCTTC. The full variable domain, its missing parts supplied by reference TRBV7-2 and TRBJ1-2, is GAGVSQSPSNKVTEKGKDVELRCDPISGHTALYWYRQSLGQGLEFLIYFQGNSAPDKSGLPSDRFSAERTGGSVSTLTIQRTQQEDSAVYLCASSLSGSNYGYTFGSGTRLTVV.

CDR3 in DNA: TGTGCCATCAGTCAAGCGGGGGACAATGAGCAGTTCTTC. Its protein is CAISQAGDNEQFF. V and J are TRBV10-3 and TRBJ2-1, with 8 bases identical to TRBD2. In germline, CDR1 is ENHRY, CDR2 SYGVKD. The V and J ends lost 5 bases and 5 bases, in that order; junction bases with no gene match: 2. The CDR3 extends over 13 amino acids.

The CDR3: CASRAGGQGLTGELFF. The CDR3 nucleotides are TGCGCCAGCCGCGCCGGCGGACAGGGTTTGACCGGGGAGCTGTTTTTT. J is TRBJ2-2 and V is TRBV5-1; 8 nucleotides agree with TRBD1. The CDR3 contains 16 residues. The germline gives CDR1 SGHRS, CDR2 YFSETQ. V lost 7 bases, J lost 5 bases, and 13 bases stayed unmatched.